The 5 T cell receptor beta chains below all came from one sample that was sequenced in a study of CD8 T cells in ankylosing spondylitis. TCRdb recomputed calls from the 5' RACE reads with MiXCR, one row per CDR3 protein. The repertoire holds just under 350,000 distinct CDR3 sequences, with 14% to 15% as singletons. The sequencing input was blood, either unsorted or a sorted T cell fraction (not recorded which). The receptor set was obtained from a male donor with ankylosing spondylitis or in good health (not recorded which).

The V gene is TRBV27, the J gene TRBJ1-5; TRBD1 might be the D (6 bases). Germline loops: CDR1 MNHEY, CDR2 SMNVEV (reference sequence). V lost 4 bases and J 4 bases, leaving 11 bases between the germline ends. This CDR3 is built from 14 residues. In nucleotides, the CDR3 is TGTGCCAGCAGTTCCGTGACAGGAAATCAGCCCCAGCATTTT. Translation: CASSSVTGNQPQHF.

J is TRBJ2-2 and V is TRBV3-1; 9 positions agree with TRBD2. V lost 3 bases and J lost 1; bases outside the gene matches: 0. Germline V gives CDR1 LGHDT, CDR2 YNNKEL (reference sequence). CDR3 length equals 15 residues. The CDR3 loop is CASSHSGGNTGELFF. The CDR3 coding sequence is TGTGCCAGCAGCCATAGCGGGGGGAACACCGGGGAGCTGTTTTTT. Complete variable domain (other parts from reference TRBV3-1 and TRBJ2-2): DTAVSQTPKYLVTQMGNDKSIKCEQNLGHDTMYWYKQDSKKFLKIMFSYNNKELIINETVPNRFSPKSPDKAHLNLHINSLELGDSAVYFCASSHSGGNTGELFFGEGSRLTVL.

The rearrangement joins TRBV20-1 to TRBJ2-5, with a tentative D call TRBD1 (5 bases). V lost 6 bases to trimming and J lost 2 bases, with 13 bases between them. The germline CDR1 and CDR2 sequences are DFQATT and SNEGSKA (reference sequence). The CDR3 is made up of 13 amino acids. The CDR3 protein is CSAADRDQETQYF. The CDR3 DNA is TGCAGTGCGGCCGACAGAGATCAAGAGACCCAGTACTTC.

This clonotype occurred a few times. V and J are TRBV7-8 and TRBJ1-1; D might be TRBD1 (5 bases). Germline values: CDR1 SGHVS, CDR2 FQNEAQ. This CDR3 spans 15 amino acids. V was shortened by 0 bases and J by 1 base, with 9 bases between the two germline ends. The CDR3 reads CASSLARGKNTEAFF. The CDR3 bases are TGTGCCAGCAGCTTAGCCCGGGGCAAGAACACTGAAGCTTTCTTT.

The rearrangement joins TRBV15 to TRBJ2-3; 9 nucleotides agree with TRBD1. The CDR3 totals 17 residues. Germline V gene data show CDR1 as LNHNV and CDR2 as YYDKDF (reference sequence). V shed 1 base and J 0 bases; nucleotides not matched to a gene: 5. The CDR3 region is CATSRGTGTGSTDTQYF. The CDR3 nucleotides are TGTGCCACCAGCAGAGGTACCGGGACAGGGAGCACAGATACGCAGTATTTT.